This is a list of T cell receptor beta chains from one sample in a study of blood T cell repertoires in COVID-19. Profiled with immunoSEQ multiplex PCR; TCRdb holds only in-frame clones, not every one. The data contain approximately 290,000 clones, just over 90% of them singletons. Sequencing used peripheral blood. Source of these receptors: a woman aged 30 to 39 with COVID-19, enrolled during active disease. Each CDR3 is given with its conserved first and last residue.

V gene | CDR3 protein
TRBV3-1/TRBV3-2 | CASSSGTSGRNEQFF
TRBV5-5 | CASSLGQGARTGELFF
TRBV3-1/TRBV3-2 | CASSQDHTTTSLEQYF
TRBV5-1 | CASRLGIAGANTGELFF
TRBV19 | CASRDRGANGGNQPQHF
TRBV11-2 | CASSLDRTAYGYTF
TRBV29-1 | CSASTGGGDQPQHF
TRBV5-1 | CASSDGTAFYTF
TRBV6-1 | CASSADSPYSNQPQHF
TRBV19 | CASSPTSTYEQYF
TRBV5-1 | CASSLSQGAIGELFF
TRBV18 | CASSRGRDNNSPLHF
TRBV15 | CATSRGAGLAGGDNEQFF
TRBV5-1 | CASSLDGNSGNTIYF
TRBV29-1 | CSALLGPDTQYF
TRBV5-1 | CASSLSGLSSYEQYF
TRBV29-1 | CSVATGGNTEAFF
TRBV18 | CASSSNPLYEQYF
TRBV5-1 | CASSPEREAYNEQFF
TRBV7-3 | CASSLQAGYTDTQYF
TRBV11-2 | CASSFGGGRNSPLHF
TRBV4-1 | CASSQMGQGTLAQFF
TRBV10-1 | CASSEAGGLDTEAFF
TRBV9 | CASSGNNSPLHF
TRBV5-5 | CASDQGGSYNEQFF